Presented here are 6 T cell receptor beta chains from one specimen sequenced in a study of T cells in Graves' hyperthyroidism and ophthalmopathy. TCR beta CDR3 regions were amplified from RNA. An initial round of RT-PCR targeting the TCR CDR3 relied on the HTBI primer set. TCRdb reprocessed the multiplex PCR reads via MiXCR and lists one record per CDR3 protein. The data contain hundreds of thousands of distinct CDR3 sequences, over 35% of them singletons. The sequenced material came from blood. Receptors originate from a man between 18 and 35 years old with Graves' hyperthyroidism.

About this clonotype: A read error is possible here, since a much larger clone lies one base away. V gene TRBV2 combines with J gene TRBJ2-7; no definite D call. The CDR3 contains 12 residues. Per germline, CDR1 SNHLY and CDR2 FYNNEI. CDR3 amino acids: CASCDPDYEQYF. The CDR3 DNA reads TGTGCCAGCTGTGATCCGGACTACGAGCAGTACTTC.

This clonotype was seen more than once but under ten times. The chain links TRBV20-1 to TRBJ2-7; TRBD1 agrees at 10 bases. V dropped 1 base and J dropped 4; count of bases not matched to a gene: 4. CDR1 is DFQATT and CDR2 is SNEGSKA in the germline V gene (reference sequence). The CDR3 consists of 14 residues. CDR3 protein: CSARAGDRGYEQYF. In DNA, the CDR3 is TGCAGTGCTAGAGCGGGGGACAGGGGTTACGAGCAGTACTTC.

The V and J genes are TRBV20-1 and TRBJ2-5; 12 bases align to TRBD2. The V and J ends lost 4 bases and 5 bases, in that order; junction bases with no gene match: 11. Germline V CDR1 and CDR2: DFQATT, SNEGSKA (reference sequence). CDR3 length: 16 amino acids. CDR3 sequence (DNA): TGCAGTGCTATCGGACTAGCGGGAAAGGTTGGCGAGACCCAGTACTTC. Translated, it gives CSAIGLAGKVGETQYF.

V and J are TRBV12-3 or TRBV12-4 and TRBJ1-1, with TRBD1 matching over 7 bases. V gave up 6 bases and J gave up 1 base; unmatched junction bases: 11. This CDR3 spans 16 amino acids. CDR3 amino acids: CASSFLWDRENTEAFF. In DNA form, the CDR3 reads TGTGCCAGCAGCTTCCTCTGGGACAGAGAGAACACTGAAGCTTTCTTT.

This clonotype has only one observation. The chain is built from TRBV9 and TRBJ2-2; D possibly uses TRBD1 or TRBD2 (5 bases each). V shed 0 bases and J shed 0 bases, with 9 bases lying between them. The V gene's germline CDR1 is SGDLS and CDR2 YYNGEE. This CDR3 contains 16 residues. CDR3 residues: CASSVERGPNTGELFF. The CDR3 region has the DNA TGTGCCAGCAGCGTAGAACGGGGACCGAACACCGGGGAGCTGTTTTTT.

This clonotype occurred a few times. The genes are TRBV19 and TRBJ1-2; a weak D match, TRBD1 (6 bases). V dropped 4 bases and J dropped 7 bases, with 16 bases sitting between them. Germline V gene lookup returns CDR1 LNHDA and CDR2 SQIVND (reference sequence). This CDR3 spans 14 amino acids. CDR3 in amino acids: CASSTSGAPVGYTF. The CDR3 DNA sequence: TGTGCCAGTAGTACTTCAGGGGCCCCGGTTGGCTACACCTTC.